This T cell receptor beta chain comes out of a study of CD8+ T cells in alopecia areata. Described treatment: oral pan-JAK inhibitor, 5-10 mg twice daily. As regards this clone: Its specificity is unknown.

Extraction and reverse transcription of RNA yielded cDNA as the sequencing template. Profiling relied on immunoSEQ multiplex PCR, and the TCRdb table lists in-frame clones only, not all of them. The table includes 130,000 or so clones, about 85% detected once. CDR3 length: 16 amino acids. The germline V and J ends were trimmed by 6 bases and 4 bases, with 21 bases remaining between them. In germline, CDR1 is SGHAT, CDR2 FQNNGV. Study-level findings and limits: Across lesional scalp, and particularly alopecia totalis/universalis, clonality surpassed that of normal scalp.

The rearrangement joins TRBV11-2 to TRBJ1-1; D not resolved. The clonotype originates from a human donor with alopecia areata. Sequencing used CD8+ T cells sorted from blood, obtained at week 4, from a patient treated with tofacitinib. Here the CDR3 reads CASRNGPGDGSTEAFF. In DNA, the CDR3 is TGTGCCAGCAGGAACGGACCCGGAGATGGTAGCACTGAAGCTTTCTTT.